Below are 30 T cell receptor beta chains sequenced from a single sample in a study of blood T cell repertoires in COVID-19. Assay: immunoSEQ multiplex PCR; the TCRdb copy retains only in-frame clones and omits some. The data show over 130,000 clones, about 91% seen once. Sequences were obtained from peripheral blood. The receptors shown here come from a human donor in a cohort sampled during active COVID-19.

In DNA, the CDR3 is TGTGCCAACGGACAGGGCGTGGACGAGCAGTACTTC. Translated, it gives CANGQGVDEQYF. The chain joins TRBV30 to TRBJ2-7, with 8 bases that match TRBD1. There are 12 residues in the CDR3. The V segment lost 8 bases and the J segment 5 bases; nucleotides outside the gene matches: 8. Germline CDR1 GTSNPN, CDR2 SVGIG (reference sequence).

The CDR3 region is CASSPSGGPEQYF. Written as DNA, the CDR3 is TGTGCCAGCAGCCCTAGCGGGGGGCCCGAGCAGTACTTC. This chain uses TRBV12-3 or TRBV12-4 with TRBJ2-7; the match to TRBD2 covers 11 bases. This CDR3 is built from 13 residues. V shed 6 bases, J shed 6 bases, and the junction held 4 bases outside the gene matches.

The V call is TRBV2, the J call TRBJ1-5, with 7 bases matching TRBD1. V lost 6 bases, J lost 0 bases, and 8 bases stayed unmatched. CDR1 and CDR2 from the germline V gene are SNHLY and FYNNEI. The CDR3 has 16 residues. Written as DNA, the CDR3 is TGTGCCAGCAGCCACAGGGGCGGCTATAGCAATCAGCCCCAGCATTTT. Translation gives CASSHRGGYSNQPQHF.

In the case of this clone: Mismatch with germline at one junction end may stem from a read error. This chain links TRBV4-2 with TRBJ2-6; tentatively, D is TRBD1 (6 bases). CDR1 is LGHNA, CDR2 YNFKEQ, per germline. CDR3 length: 14 residues. As DNA, the CDR3 is TGTGCCAGCAGCCCGATCGAGGGGGTCAACGTCCTGACTTTC. It is translated as CASSPIEGVNVLTF.

This clone was detected a few times. The chain carries TRBV30 and TRBJ1-6; 9 positions agree with TRBD1. Germline CDR1 GTSNPN, CDR2 SVGIG (reference sequence). The CDR3 is made up of 13 amino acids. J lost 10 bases, V lost 7 bases, and 8 bases had no gene match. DNA of the CDR3: TGTGCCTTCTCAAACGGACAGGGGTCACCCCTCCACTTT. Translation: CAFSNGQGSPLHF.

CDR3 sequence: CSVEGRPGTEAFF. The CDR3 DNA sequence: TGCAGCGTTGAAGGGAGGCCTGGCACTGAAGCTTTCTTT. The chain employs TRBV29-1 and TRBJ1-1, with no clear D. CDR3 length: 13 residues. The ends were cut back, 1 base at V and 4 bases at J, with 10 bases in the middle. The germline V gene encodes CDR1 SQVTM and CDR2 ANQGSEA.

The chain employs TRBV6-2 or TRBV6-3 and TRBJ2-2, with 7 bases lining up with TRBD1. With V trimmed by 0 bases and J by 3 bases, 4 bases remained unmatched. Germline values: CDR1 MNHEY, CDR2 SVGEGT. The CDR3 consists of 16 residues. The CDR3 DNA follows: TGTGCCAGCAGTTACTCAGAGGGGGCCTACACCGGGGAGCTGTTTTTT. As protein: CASSYSEGAYTGELFF.

The chain links TRBV7-6 to TRBJ2-1, with 7 bases fitting TRBD1. The CDR3 is made up of 16 amino acids. The V segment lost 5 bases and the J segment 0 bases; nucleotides outside the gene matches: 7. Germline values: CDR1 SGHVS, CDR2 FNYEAQ. CDR3 in DNA: TGTGCCAGCAGCACTCGACAGGGAAGCTCCTACAATGAGCAGTTCTTC. Encoded protein: CASSTRQGSSYNEQFF.

The gene calls are TRBV5-6 and TRBJ1-2; perhaps TRBD1 as D (6 bases). V lost 3 bases to trimming and J lost 1 base, with 7 bases between them. The germline gives CDR1 SGHDT, CDR2 YYEEEE. The CDR3 contains 13 residues. Here the CDR3 DNA reads TGTGCCAGCAGCTCGGGACATAACTATGGCTACACCTTC. It codes for CASSSGHNYGYTF.

The CDR3 DNA reads as TGTGCCAGTACCGACCCCGCAGGGTACGAGCAGTACTTC. Its protein product is CASTDPAGYEQYF. V gene TRBV5-4 combines with J gene TRBJ2-7; TRBD1 is a possible D gene (5 bases). The CDR3 has 13 residues. Germline V CDR1 and CDR2: SGHNT, YYREEE (reference sequence). V dropped 8 bases and J dropped 4 bases, with 16 bases sitting between them.

Notes on this clone: A read error may produce the germline difference seen at one junction end. The J gene is TRBJ2-5, the V gene TRBV24-1, with 9 bases fitting TRBD1. CDR3 size: 15 residues. From germline, CDR1 is KGHDR and CDR2 SFDVKD. CDR3 sequence: CAASELRDRVETQYF. The CDR3 coding sequence is TGTGCCGCCAGTGAACTTCGGGACAGGGTCGAGACCCAGTACTTC.

The chain recombines TRBV3-1 (or the pseudogene TRBV3-2) with TRBJ2-3; 8 bases map to TRBD2. Germline CDR1 reads LGHDT; CDR2 reads YNNKEL (reference sequence). Losses at the gene ends were 4 bases for V and 1 base for J; bases not matched to a gene: 4. The CDR3 length is 15 residues. CDR3 amino acids: CASSPLLAGTDTQYF. CDR3 in DNA: TGTGCCAGCAGCCCCCTACTAGCGGGCACAGATACGCAGTATTTT.

The chain employs TRBV19 and TRBJ1-1; 8 bases agree with TRBD1. This CDR3 spans 15 amino acids. After removal of 6 bases from V and 5 bases from J, the junction contained 11 bases not matched to a gene. The V gene's germline CDR1 is LNHDA and CDR2 SQIVND (reference sequence). CDR3 coding DNA: TGTGCCAGTAGGGAATTTCAGGGGGCAAGAACTGAAGCTTTCTTT. Its protein product is CASREFQGARTEAFF.

The V call is TRBV15, the J call TRBJ1-5; D is possibly TRBD1 (6 bases). Germline values: CDR1 LNHNV, CDR2 YYDKDF (reference sequence). V shed 0 bases and J shed 6 bases, with 9 bases lying between them. The CDR3 runs to 14 residues. CDR3 sequence: CATSRDRGGQPQHF. The CDR3 DNA reads TGTGCCACCAGCAGAGACAGGGGCGGTCAGCCCCAGCATTTT. The full variable domain, completed using reference TRBV15 and TRBJ1-5, is DAMVIQNPRYQVTQFGKPVTLSCSQTLNHNVMYWYQQKSSQAPKLLFHYYDKDFNNEADTPDNFQSRRPNTSFCFLDIRSPGLGDTAMYLCATSRDRGGQPQHFGDGTRLSIL.

The CDR3 coding sequence is TGTGCCAGCAGCCTTGGAGGCTACGAGCAGTACTTC. This sequence encodes CASSLGGYEQYF. The rearrangement links TRBV4-2 to TRBJ2-7; tentative D call: TRBD2 (5 bases). The CDR3 sequence is 12 residues long. Trimming left V 4 bases short and J 3 bases short, with 7 bases between. Per the germline V gene, CDR1 is LGHNA and CDR2 is YNFKEQ.

This clone was seen a single time. The chain uses TRBV5-5 and TRBJ1-2; D is uncertain. The germline V gene has CDR1 SGHKS and CDR2 YYEKEE (reference sequence). V lost 1 base to trimming and J lost 0 bases, with 10 bases between them. The CDR3 consists of 15 residues. CDR3: CASSLSTAANYGYTF. CDR3 sequence (DNA): TGTGCCAGCAGCTTGAGCACAGCCGCTAACTATGGCTACACCTTC.

The CDR3 reads CASSLVRASSYNEQFF. DNA for the CDR3: TGCGCCAGCAGCTTGGTGCGGGCGAGCTCCTACAATGAGCAGTTCTTC. The chain recombines TRBV5-1 with TRBJ2-1; D is perhaps TRBD2 (5 bases). Germline V gene data show CDR1 as SGHRS and CDR2 as YFSETQ. V lost 0 bases and J lost 0, with 10 bases in between. This CDR3 is built from 16 residues.

The rearrangement uses TRBV10-2 and TRBJ1-2; unclear D gene. V shed 5 bases and J shed 8 bases, with 12 bases lying between them. This CDR3 contains 12 residues. Germline loops: CDR1 WSHSY, CDR2 SAAADI. CDR3: CASSPAVGGYTF. The CDR3 bases are TGCGCCAGCAGTCCAGCGGTGGGAGGCTACACCTTC.

The V and J genes are TRBV3-1 (or the pseudogene TRBV3-2) and TRBJ2-5; no reliable D call. V lost 1 base to trimming and J lost 5 bases, with 8 bases between them. CDR3 length: 13 amino acids. Germline values: CDR1 LGHDT, CDR2 YNNKEL (reference sequence). The CDR3 is CASSQVRGETQYF. The CDR3 DNA reads TGTGCCAGCAGCCAAGTCAGAGGTGAGACCCAGTACTTC.

The rearrangement links TRBV7-9 to TRBJ2-5; D not resolved. Trimming took off 5 bases at V and 4 bases at J, with 11 bases between the two ends. The CDR3 loop spans 13 amino acids. Germline values: CDR1 SEHNR, CDR2 FQNEAQ (reference sequence). This CDR3 reads CASSRASTETQYF. The CDR3 region has the DNA TGTGCCAGCAGCAGGGCCAGTACAGAGACCCAGTACTTC.

The chain has TRBV7-8 and TRBJ1-6; weak D call: TRBD1 (5 bases). This CDR3 comprises 13 residues. CDR1 is SGHVS and CDR2 is FQNEAQ in the germline V gene. V was shortened by 6 bases and J by 8 bases, with 11 bases between the two germline ends. The CDR3 DNA sequence: TGTGCCAGCAGGGCGGGACGGCATTCACCCCTCCACTTT. It specifies CASRAGRHSPLHF.

This clone was detected only once. The chain joins TRBV5-1 to TRBJ2-1; 8 nucleotides agree with TRBD2. The CDR3 contains 14 residues. CDR1 and CDR2 from the germline V gene are SGHRS and YFSETQ. V dropped 0 bases and J dropped 10; count of bases not matched to a gene: 6. CDR3 DNA: TGCGCCAGCAGCTTGGGACTAGCGAATGAGGAGCAGTTCTTC. Translated, it gives CASSLGLANEEQFF.

The gene calls are TRBV6-5 and TRBJ2-7; 8 bases match TRBD1. V lost 2 bases and J lost 2; bases outside the gene matches: 5. CDR3 length: 15 residues. Germline loops: CDR1 MNHEY, CDR2 SVGAGI. Here the CDR3 reads CASSYQAGGTYEQYF. CDR3 in DNA: TGTGCCAGCAGTTACCAGGCAGGGGGCACCTACGAGCAGTACTTC.

DNA for the CDR3: TGTGCCAGCAGCCAGGAGGGGCGGAATGAGCAGTTCTTC. Protein: CASSQEGRNEQFF. The chain links TRBV3-1 (or the pseudogene TRBV3-2) to TRBJ2-1; tentatively, D is TRBD2 (6 bases). The V gene lost 3 bases and the J gene lost 7 bases, with 10 bases spanning the gap. This CDR3 is 13 amino acids long. Germline lookup yields CDR1 LGHDT and CDR2 YNNKEL (reference sequence).

V gene TRBV6-5 combines with J gene TRBJ1-2, with a weak D call TRBD1 (6 bases). The CDR3 sequence is 10 residues long. The germline V and J ends were trimmed by 11 bases and 6 bases, with 10 bases remaining between them. Germline V gene sequence: CDR1 MNHEY, CDR2 SVGAGI. The CDR3 sequence is CALYRDGYTF. The CDR3 DNA is TGTGCCCTTTACAGGGATGGCTACACCTTC.

The chain recombines TRBV25-1 with TRBJ2-7, with a possible D match to TRBD1 (6 bases). This CDR3 is 14 amino acids long. Germline CDR1 reads MGHDK; CDR2 reads SYGVNS. Trimming took off 5 bases at V and 2 bases at J, with 13 bases between the two ends. Here the CDR3 DNA reads TGTGCCAGCAGTCCCGGGACAATAGCCTACGAGCAGTACTTC. The encoded protein is CASSPGTIAYEQYF.

The V gene is TRBV7-9, the J gene TRBJ2-7; unclear D gene. The CDR3 consists of 13 residues. Trimming cost V 0 bases and J 5 bases, with 8 bases left between them. Germline CDR1 reads SEHNR; CDR2 reads FQNEAQ (reference sequence). CDR3 DNA sequence: TGTGCCAGCAGCTTAGCCCCCCTAGACGAGCAGTACTTC. Protein: CASSLAPLDEQYF.

The rearrangement links TRBV7-6 to TRBJ2-7; 7 bases match TRBD2. The CDR3 loop spans 13 amino acids. Germline assignment: CDR1 SGHVS and CDR2 FNYEAQ. V gave up 5 bases and J gave up 3 bases; unmatched junction bases: 4. CDR3: CASSPGRFYEQYF. The CDR3 DNA follows: TGTGCCAGCAGCCCCGGGAGGTTCTACGAGCAGTACTTC.

The chain employs TRBV2 and TRBJ2-5, with 7 bases identical to TRBD1. This CDR3 region has 14 residues. Unmatched junction bases numbered 7, after V lost 3 bases and J lost 6 bases. The V gene's germline CDR1 is SNHLY and CDR2 FYNNEI. The CDR3 DNA is TGTGCCAGCAGTGATGAGGGGGCTTTGAAGACCCAGTACTTC. Its translation: CASSDEGALKTQYF. The complete variable domain, with remaining parts taken from reference TRBV2 and TRBJ2-5, reads EPEVTQTPSHQVTQMGQEVILRCVPISNHLYFYWYRQILGQKVEFLVSFYNNEISEKSEIFDDQFSVERPDGSNFTLKIRSTKLEDSAMYFCASSDEGALKTQYFGPGTRLLVL.

The chain is built from TRBV6-4 and TRBJ2-3; 10 bases fit TRBD2. The CDR3 is made up of 18 amino acids. Germline lookup yields CDR1 MRHNA and CDR2 SNTAGT. V lost 6 bases and J lost 3; bases outside the gene matches: 15. The CDR3: CASSDRPILAGGTDTQYF. The DNA for the CDR3 is TGTGCCAGCAGCGACCGACCGATTTTAGCGGGGGGAACAGATACGCAGTATTTT.